The sequence of this T cell receptor (beta chain) was determined in a study of T cells in Graves' hyperthyroidism and ophthalmopathy. Trimming removed 5 bases at V and 0 bases at J, with 11 bases between. This CDR3 has 14 amino acids. Germline V gene lookup returns CDR1 SGHNT and CDR2 YENEEA. Amplified TCR beta CDR3 regions derived from RNA transcripts. A set of HTBI primers served as the primers for a first-round RT-PCR of the TCR CDR3. MiXCR, applied by TCRdb to the multiplex PCR reads, yields one record per CDR3 protein. This sample carries about 480,000 distinct CDR3 sequences, less than 25% of them seen once, and the ten largest clones take under 55%.

The rearrangement joins TRBV11-3 to TRBJ2-7, with D tentatively TRBD2 (5 bases). The sequence was collected from a woman in her seventies with Graves' ophthalmopathy. The sequenced material came from blood. This chain's CDR3 is CASSPRGASYEQYF. CDR3 bases: TGTGCCAGCAGCCCTCGGGGAGCCTCCTACGAGCAGTACTTC.